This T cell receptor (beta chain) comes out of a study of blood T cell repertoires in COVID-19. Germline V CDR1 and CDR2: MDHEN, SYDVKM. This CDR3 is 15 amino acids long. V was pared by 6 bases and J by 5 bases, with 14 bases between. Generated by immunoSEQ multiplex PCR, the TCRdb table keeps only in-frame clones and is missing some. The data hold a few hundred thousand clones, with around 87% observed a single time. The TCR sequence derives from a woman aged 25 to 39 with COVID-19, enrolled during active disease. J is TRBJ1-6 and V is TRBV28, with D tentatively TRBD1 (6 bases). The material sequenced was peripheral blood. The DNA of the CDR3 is TGTGCCAGCAGGGGACATTTGTCGAATAATTCACCCCTCCACTTT. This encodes CASRGHLSNNSPLHF.